Here is one TCR beta chain with its context. Its antigen is undetermined. Germline values: CDR1 SGHAT, CDR2 FQNNGV. The CDR3 is 14 residues long. V was shortened by 5 bases and J by 6 bases, with 16 bases between the two germline ends. The library came from three nested PCR rounds adapted from ARM-PCR protocols. One entry per CDR3 protein, called by TCRdb with MiXCR from the multiplex PCR reads. The profile shows some 90,000 distinct CDR3 sequences, around 65% of them singletons. This sample was taken from a study of tumor and adjacent non-tumor tissue in lung cancer. Study overall: Patients were aged about 30 to 80, around ten men and about 5 women, stage I to III.

Broader study findings: Normal lung showed higher cumulative top 100 clone frequency than tumor. Tumor tissue had significantly higher TCR diversity than normal lung.

No cell sorting was done before RNA was extracted from the tissue. The chain has TRBV11-2 and TRBJ1-2, with D possibly being TRBD1 (6 bases). Sequences were obtained from lung tumor tissue. The sequence was obtained from a man between 65 and 85 years old with non-small cell lung cancer. CDR3 sequence: CASSASTGNNGYTF. The CDR3 DNA reads TGTGCCAGCAGCGCCTCTACAGGGAACAATGGCTACACCTTC.